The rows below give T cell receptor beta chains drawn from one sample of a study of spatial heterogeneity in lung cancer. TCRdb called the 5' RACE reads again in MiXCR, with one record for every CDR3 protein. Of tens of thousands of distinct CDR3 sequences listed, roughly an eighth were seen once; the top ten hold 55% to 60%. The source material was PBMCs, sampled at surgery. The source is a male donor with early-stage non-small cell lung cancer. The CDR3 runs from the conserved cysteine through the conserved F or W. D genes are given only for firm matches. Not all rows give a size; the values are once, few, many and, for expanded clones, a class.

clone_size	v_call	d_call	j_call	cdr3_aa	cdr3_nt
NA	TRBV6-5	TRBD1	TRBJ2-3	CASSPRTGGGTQYF	TGTGCCAGCAGTCCAAGGACAGGGGGTGGTACGCAGTATTTT
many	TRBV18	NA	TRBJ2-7	CASSSGLVAYEQYF	TGTGCCAGCTCCTCGGGGCTCGTGGCCTACGAGCAGTACTTC
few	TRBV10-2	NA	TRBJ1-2	CASWGGLAYGYTF	TGCGCCAGCTGGGGGGGCCTAGCCTATGGCTACACCTTC
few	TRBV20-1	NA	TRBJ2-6	CSARVYRGSGANVLTF	TGCAGTGCTAGAGTCTACAGAGGGTCAGGGGCCAACGTCCTGACTTTC
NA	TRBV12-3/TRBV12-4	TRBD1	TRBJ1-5	CASSLTTGAGQPQHF	TGTGCCAGCAGTTTAACGACAGGGGCCGGTCAGCCCCAGCATTTT
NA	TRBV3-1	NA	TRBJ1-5	CASSQNNQGFGQPQHF	TGTGCCAGCAGCCAAAATAACCAGGGATTTGGACAGCCCCAGCATTTT
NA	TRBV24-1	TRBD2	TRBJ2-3	CATSDFRRGGTDTQYF	TGTGCCACCAGTGATTTCCGACGGGGAGGGACAGATACGCAGTATTTT
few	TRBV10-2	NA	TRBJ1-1	CASAGPRGSSEAFF	TGCGCCAGCGCGGGGCCGAGGGGCTCCTCTGAAGCTTTCTTT
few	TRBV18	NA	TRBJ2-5	CASSPPHGDETQYF	TGTGCCAGCTCACCGCCTCACGGGGATGAGACCCAGTACTTC
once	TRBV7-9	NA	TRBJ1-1	CASSPRTTREAFF	TGTGCCAGCAGCCCCCGGACCACCCGGGAAGCTTTCTTT
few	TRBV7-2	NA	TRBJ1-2	CASSLDTGFGGYTF	TGTGCCAGCAGCTTGGATACAGGGTTCGGCGGCTACACCTTC
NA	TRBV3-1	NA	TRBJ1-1	CASSQGLHGGTEAFF	TGTGCCAGCAGCCAAGGTCTCCATGGGGGCACTGAAGCTTTCTTT
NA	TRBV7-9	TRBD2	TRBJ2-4	CASSLLAGGGKNIQYF	TGTGCCAGCAGCCTGCTAGCGGGAGGAGGCAAAAACATTCAGTACTTC
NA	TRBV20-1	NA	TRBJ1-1	CSARTQDNTEAFF	TGCAGTGCTAGAACGCAGGATAACACTGAAGCTTTCTTT
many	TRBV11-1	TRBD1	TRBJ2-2	CASSSRQGRTGELFF	TGTGCCAGCAGCTCGCGACAGGGGAGGACCGGGGAGCTGTTTTTT
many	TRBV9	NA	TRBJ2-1	CASSVTGTPFNEQFF	TGTGCCAGCAGCGTCACCGGGACTCCCTTTAATGAGCAGTTCTTC
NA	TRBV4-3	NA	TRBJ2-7	CASSLSRAPGTPAYEQYF	TGCGCCAGCAGCCTCAGTAGAGCCCCAGGGACGCCAGCCTACGAGCAGTACTTC